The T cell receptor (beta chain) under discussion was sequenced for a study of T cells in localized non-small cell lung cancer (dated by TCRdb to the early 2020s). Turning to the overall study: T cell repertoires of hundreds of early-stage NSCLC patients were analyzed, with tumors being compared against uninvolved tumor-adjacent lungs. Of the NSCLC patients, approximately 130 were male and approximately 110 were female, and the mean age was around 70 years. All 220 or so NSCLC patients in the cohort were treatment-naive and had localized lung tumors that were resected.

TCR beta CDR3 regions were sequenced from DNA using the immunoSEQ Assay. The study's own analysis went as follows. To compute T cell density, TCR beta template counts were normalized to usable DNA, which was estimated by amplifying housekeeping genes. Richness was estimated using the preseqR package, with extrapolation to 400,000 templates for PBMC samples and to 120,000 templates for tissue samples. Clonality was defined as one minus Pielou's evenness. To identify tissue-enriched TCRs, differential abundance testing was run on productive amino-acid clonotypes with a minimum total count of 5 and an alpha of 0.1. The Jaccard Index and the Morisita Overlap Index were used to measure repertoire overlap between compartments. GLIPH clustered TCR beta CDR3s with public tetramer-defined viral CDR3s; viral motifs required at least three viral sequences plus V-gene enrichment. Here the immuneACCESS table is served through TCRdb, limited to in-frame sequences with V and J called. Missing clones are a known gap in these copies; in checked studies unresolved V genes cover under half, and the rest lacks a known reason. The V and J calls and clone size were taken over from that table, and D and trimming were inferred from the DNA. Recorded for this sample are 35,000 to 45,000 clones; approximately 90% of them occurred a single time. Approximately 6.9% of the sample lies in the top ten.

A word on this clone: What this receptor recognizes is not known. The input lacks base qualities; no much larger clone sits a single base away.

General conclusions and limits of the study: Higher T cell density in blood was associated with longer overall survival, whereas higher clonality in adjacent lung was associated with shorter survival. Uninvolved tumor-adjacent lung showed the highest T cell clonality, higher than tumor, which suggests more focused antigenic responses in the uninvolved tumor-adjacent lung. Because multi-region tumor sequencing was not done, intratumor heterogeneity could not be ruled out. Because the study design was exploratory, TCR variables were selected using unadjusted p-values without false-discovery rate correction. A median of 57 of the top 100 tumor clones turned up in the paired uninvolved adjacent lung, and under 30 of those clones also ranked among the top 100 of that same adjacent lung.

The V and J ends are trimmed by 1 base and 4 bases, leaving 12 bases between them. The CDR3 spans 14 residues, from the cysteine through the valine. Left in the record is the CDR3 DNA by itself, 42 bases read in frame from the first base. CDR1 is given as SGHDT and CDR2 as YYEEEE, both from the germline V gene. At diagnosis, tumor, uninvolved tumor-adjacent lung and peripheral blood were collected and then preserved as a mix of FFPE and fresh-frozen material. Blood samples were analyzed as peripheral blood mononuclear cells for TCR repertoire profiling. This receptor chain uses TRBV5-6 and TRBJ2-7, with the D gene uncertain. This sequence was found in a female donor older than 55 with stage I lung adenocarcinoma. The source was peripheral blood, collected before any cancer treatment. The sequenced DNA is TGTGCCAGCAGCTTGTGGAGAACGAATTACGAGCAGTACGTC. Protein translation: CASSLWRTNYEQYV.